Shown below are 5 T cell receptor beta chains from a single sample sequenced in a study of vaccination and CD4 T cells after COVID-19. Treatment meaning: approximately nine-day PBMC culture with coronavirus spike peptide pools or control peptides (ViraFEST assay). The Oncomine TCR Beta short-read assay was applied to DNA of cultured CD4+ T cells. MiXCR, applied by TCRdb to the PCR reads, yields one record per CDR3 protein. Of roughly 20,000 distinct CDR3 sequences in the sample, roughly 50% were seen once. The antigens these receptors bind are not known. The specimen was CD4+ T cells from blood, cultured in vitro, collected after SARS-CoV-2 vaccination. These TCRs come from a human donor who had recovered from COVID-19.

The chain has TRBV7-2 and TRBJ2-3, with TRBD2 matching 10 bases. Unmatched junction bases numbered 6, after V lost 5 bases and J lost 1 base. The CDR3 spans 16 residues. Per germline, CDR1 SGHTA and CDR2 FQGNSA. CDR3 protein: CASSLVAGGGTDTQYF. The DNA of the CDR3 is TGTGCCAGCAGCCTTGTAGCGGGGGGAGGCACAGATACGCAGTATTTT.

This clonotype was detected only a few times. This rearrangement joins TRBV2 to TRBJ1-5, with a possible D match to TRBD1 (6 bases). Trimming pared 3 bases from V and 4 bases from J, leaving 16 bases between. Looked up from germline, CDR1 is SNHLY and CDR2 is FYNNEI. This CDR3 is built from 16 residues. The CDR3 sequence: CASSDRAGVLNQPQHF. The DNA of the CDR3 is TGTGCCAGCAGTGACCGGGCAGGGGTTTTAAATCAGCCCCAGCATTTT.

The V gene is TRBV27, the J gene TRBJ2-3; 9 bases match TRBD2. The CDR3 length is 19 residues. The V segment lost 5 bases and the J segment 1 base; nucleotides outside the gene matches: 16. Germline loops: CDR1 MNHEY, CDR2 SMNVEV (reference sequence). The CDR3 protein is CASSDLKGIASGGTDTQYF. The CDR3, as DNA: TGTGCCAGCAGTGATCTAAAGGGCATTGCTAGCGGGGGCACAGATACGCAGTATTTT.

This clonotype came up a few times. The chain is built from TRBV7-2 and TRBJ1-2; D is possibly TRBD1 (5 bases). The germline V gene encodes CDR1 SGHTA and CDR2 FQGNSA. This CDR3 contains 13 residues. V lost 6 bases to trimming and J lost 4 bases, with 12 bases between them. CDR3 sequence: CASRLRDRYGYTF. CDR3 bases: TGTGCCAGCAGGCTCCGGGACCGCTATGGCTACACCTTC.

The V call is TRBV6-1, the J call TRBJ1-5, with TRBD1 matching over 9 bases. Trimming removed 5 bases from V and 2 bases from J; junction bases left unmatched: 1. The CDR3 contains 14 residues. Germline V lookup: CDR1 MNHNS, CDR2 SASEGT. The CDR3 loop is CASSRTGGNQPQHF. In DNA form, the CDR3 reads TGTGCCAGCAGTCGGACAGGGGGCAATCAGCCCCAGCATTTT.